A selection of T cell receptor beta chains follows, all from one sample in a study of OX40 agonist ivuxolimab in advanced cancers. The data were produced by immunoSEQ multiplex PCR, yet TCRdb's version contains in-frame clones alone and is incomplete. This table has roughly 50,000 clones, roughly 84% appearing once. The sequenced sample was CD4+ or CD8+ T cells sorted from blood, obtained in a trial of the OX40 agonist ivuxolimab. The receptors shown here come from an adult with an advanced solid tumor such as melanoma, head and neck, liver or kidney cancer. The CDR3 runs from the conserved cysteine through the conserved F or W. The D gene is left open where the match is weak. Part of the rows lack a size; the others show once, few, many or a class for expanded clones.

d_gene: -; v_gene: TRBV19; j_gene: TRBJ1-5; abundance: -; CDR3aa: CASSIDGFSVSNQPQHF; CDR3nt: TGTGCCAGTAGTATAGACGGGTTTTCGGTTAGCAATCAGCCCCAGCATTTT
d_gene: -; v_gene: TRBV6-1; j_gene: TRBJ1-5; abundance: -; CDR3aa: CASSERREGNQPQHF; CDR3nt: TGTGCCAGCAGTGAAAGACGGGAGGGCAATCAGCCCCAGCATTTT
d_gene: -; v_gene: TRBV9; j_gene: TRBJ1-1; abundance: -; CDR3aa: CASARGRSTEAFF; CDR3nt: TGTGCCAGCGCCAGGGGAAGGAGCACTGAAGCTTTCTTT
d_gene: -; v_gene: TRBV15; j_gene: TRBJ2-1; abundance: -; CDR3aa: CATSRGIGPSSYNEQFF; CDR3nt: TGTGCCACCAGCAGAGGAATAGGACCAAGCTCCTACAATGAGCAGTTCTTC
d_gene: -; v_gene: TRBV9; j_gene: TRBJ2-5; abundance: once; CDR3aa: CASSGGAQKTQYF; CDR3nt: TGTGCCAGCAGCGGGGGGGCCCAGAAGACCCAGTACTTC
d_gene: -; v_gene: TRBV29-1; j_gene: TRBJ1-1; abundance: -; CDR3aa: CSVRDTGRTMNTEAFF; CDR3nt: TGCAGCGTCCGGGATACAGGACGGACCATGAACACTGAAGCTTTCTTT
d_gene: TRBD1; v_gene: TRBV5-1; j_gene: TRBJ1-6; abundance: -; CDR3aa: CASSFDPTGVGSPLHF; CDR3nt: TGCGCCAGCAGCTTCGATCCGACAGGGGTCGGATCACCCCTCCACTTT
d_gene: TRBD1; v_gene: TRBV19; j_gene: TRBJ1-4; abundance: -; CDR3aa: CASNRGLEKLFF; CDR3nt: TGTGCCAGCAACAGGGGTTTAGAAAAACTGTTTTTT
d_gene: TRBD1; v_gene: TRBV18; j_gene: TRBJ1-3; abundance: -; CDR3aa: CASSPLTRDRSGNTIYF; CDR3nt: TGTGCCAGCTCACCCTTGACCCGGGACAGGTCTGGAAACACCATATATTTT
d_gene: -; v_gene: TRBV7-9; j_gene: TRBJ1-5; abundance: few; CDR3aa: CASSKSGSDQPQHF; CDR3nt: TGTGCCAGCAGCAAATCGGGATCCGATCAGCCCCAGCATTTT
d_gene: -; v_gene: TRBV7-9; j_gene: TRBJ1-5; abundance: few; CDR3aa: CASSPPGLGNNQPQHF; CDR3nt: TGTGCCAGCAGCCCGCCGGGTCTGGGCAACAATCAGCCCCAGCATTTT